The 5 T cell receptor beta chains given below trace back to one sample, sequenced in a study of blood T cell repertoires in COVID-19. The data were produced by immunoSEQ multiplex PCR, yet TCRdb's version contains in-frame clones alone and is incomplete. The sample consists of just under 250,000 clones, around 88% of them appearing once. Sequencing was performed on PBMCs or T cells enriched from blood (not recorded which). The receptor source for this set is a young woman who had recovered from COVID-19.

The chain couples TRBV10-3 to TRBJ2-5, with TRBD2 identical over 12 bases. Trimming removed 5 bases from V and 2 bases from J; junction bases left unmatched: 3. Germline CDR1 and CDR2: ENHRY and SYGVKD. The CDR3 sequence is 15 residues long. CDR3 nucleotides: TGTGCCATCAGTCGGGGGACTAGCGGGCAAGAGACCCAGTACTTC. Amino acid sequence: CAISRGTSGQETQYF.

This chain connects TRBV28 to TRBJ2-7; D perhaps matches TRBD2 (7 bases). This CDR3 is built from 15 residues. Deletions cut 9 bases from V and 0 bases from J, with 18 bases between. Germline V gene data show CDR1 as MDHEN and CDR2 as SYDVKM. The CDR3: CASGGMGGGSYEQYF. CDR3 bases: TGTGCCAGTGGGGGCATGGGAGGGGGCTCCTACGAGCAGTACTTC.

This clone was detected once. The chain combines TRBV6-5 with TRBJ1-6; D gene uncertain. The CDR3 runs to 13 residues. With 5 bases removed from V and 8 bases from J, the gap between germline ends came to 10 bases. Germline CDR1 MNHEY, CDR2 SVGAGI. The CDR3 DNA reads as TGTGCCAGCAGTCCCCCATCGGATTCACCCCTCCACTTT. Amino acids: CASSPPSDSPLHF.

The chain is built from TRBV28 and TRBJ2-7; D perhaps matches TRBD1 (5 bases). The germline gives CDR1 MDHEN, CDR2 SYDVKM. The CDR3 is 12 residues long. V was pared by 9 bases and J by 4 bases, with 13 bases between. The CDR3 DNA is TGTGCCAGTAACAGGCCAGATTACGAGCAGTACTTC. This encodes CASNRPDYEQYF.

The rearrangement uses TRBV4-2 and TRBJ2-3; 8 nucleotides match TRBD2. The CDR3 spans 18 residues. With 1 base clipped from V and 0 bases from J, the junction kept 9 bases outside the gene matches. Germline lookup yields CDR1 LGHNA and CDR2 YNFKEQ. The CDR3 DNA follows: TGTGCCAGCAGCCAAGGATCGGGGGGGACGACAAGCACAGATACGCAGTATTTT. Translated: CASSQGSGGTTSTDTQYF.